This TCR beta chain stems from a study of radiotherapy plus CTLA-4 blockade in lung cancer. About the research overall: Patients showed objective responses in 15% to 20% of cases, and disease control was achieved by roughly 30%.

As concerns this clone: Its antigen is unknown.

The repertoire was sequenced with immunoSEQ multiplex PCR; TCRdb's copy has only in-frame clones and lacks some. The sample consists of 65,000 to 95,000 clones, around nine tenths of them appearing once. Study-wide results and limits: Dynamics of early blood T cell clones, together with interferon-beta, were reportedly the best predictors of response. Among blood TCR repertoires after radiotherapy plus ipilimumab, tumor-derived clones expanded.

Ipilimumab-mediated CTLA-4 blockade plus focal radiation was given to patients having chemo-refractory metastatic non-small-cell lung cancer. Germline V gene sequence: CDR1 LNHDA, CDR2 SQIVND (reference sequence). This CDR3 has 16 amino acids. Trimming removed 3 bases from V and 6 bases from J, with 18 bases in between. The receptor was isolated from a human donor with non-small cell lung cancer who had stable disease on radiotherapy plus ipilimumab. The chain has TRBV19 and TRBJ1-5; D gene uncertain. The sample was peripheral blood, taken from a patient treated with radiotherapy plus ipilimumab. The CDR3 sequence: CASSMGRVGLGQPQHF. The CDR3 DNA follows: TGTGCCAGTAGTATGGGGAGAGTTGGGCTGGGTCAGCCCCAGCATTTT.